The T cell receptor (beta chain) under discussion was sequenced for a study of shared clonotypes between healthy human individuals. Overall study findings and caveats: It was observed that approximately 5% of naive CD4 clonotypes were shared across a handful of donors.

To note about this clone: The antigen is undetermined.

The germline gives CDR1 MGHDK, CDR2 SYGVNS. Unmatched junction bases numbered 5, after V lost 7 bases and J lost 4 bases. The CDR3 extends over 13 amino acids. Positively selected for CCR7, the CD45RO-negative cells used as naive CD8 cells excluded terminally differentiated effector memory CD45RA+ cells. Method: immunoSEQ multiplex PCR; TCRdb's copy keeps in-frame clones and lacks some. The sample holds 800,000 to 950,000 clones, about 96% seen once. What was sequenced was naive CD8+ T cells sorted from blood. V and J are TRBV25-1 and TRBJ2-5; 8 bases fit TRBD2. The TCR comes from a man aged 25-40 years in good health. For the CDR3, the DNA is TGTGCCAGCACTGCGGGAGGTTTAGAGACCCAGTACTTC. This translates into CASTAGGLETQYF.